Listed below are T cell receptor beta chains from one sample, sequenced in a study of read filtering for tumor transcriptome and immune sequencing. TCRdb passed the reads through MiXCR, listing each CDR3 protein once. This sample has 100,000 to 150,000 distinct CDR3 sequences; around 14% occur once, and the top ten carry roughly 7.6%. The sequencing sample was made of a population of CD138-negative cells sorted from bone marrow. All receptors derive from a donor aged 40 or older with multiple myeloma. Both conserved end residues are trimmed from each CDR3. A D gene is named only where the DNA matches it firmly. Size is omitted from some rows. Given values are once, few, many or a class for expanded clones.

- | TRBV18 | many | ASSPTRGGEQY
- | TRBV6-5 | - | ASSSGLRQETQY
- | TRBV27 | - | ASSFGGTRELF
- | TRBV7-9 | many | ASSHVSPREQF
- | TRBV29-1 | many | SAGWGAEATDTQY
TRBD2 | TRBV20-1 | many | SGKGLAGGLNEQF
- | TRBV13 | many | ASSFLGARDYNEQF
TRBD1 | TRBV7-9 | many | ASGTGTVETQY
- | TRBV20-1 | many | SASAGYNQPQH
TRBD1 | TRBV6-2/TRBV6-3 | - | ASSWTGPYSNQPQH
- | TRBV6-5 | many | ASSYGGDFTEAF
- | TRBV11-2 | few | ASSLDVRRNEQF
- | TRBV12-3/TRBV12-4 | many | ASSRRDTQY
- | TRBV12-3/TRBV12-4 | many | ASSFGRSYGYT
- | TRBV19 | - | ASSIEKNQPQH
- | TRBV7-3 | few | ASSSTGTEAF
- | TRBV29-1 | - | SVVNADVPGSGYT
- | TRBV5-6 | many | ASLDAGKDYGYT
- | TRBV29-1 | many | SFGVAYYGYT
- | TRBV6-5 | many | ASSYSPEAFYNEQF
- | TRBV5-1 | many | ASSQGSANTGELF
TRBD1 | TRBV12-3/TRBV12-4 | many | ASSPRQGLDTQY
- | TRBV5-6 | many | ASKGAGANVLT
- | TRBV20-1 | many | SARGPRNTEAF
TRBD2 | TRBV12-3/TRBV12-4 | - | ASRPRLAGSHNEQF
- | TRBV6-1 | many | ASTNDGDTQY
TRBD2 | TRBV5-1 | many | ASSPGGRRRETQY
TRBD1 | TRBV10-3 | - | AIRGDSPETQY
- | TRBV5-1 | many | ASSLHNEQF
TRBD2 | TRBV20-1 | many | SARSLAGIQETQY
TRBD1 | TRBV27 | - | ASSPQQGSNTGELF
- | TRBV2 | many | ASISASATNEKLF
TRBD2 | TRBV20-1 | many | SARVSGRDTQY
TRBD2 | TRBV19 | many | ASTPTSGRPYEQY
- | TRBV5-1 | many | ASRLGWTNPNTGELF
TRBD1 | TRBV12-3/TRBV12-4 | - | ASSFRRTGTHRGYT
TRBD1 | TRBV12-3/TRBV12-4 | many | ASSSRTGERADTQY
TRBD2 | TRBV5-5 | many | ASSSTSGNGGTDTQY
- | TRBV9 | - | ASSVGHTLGFYGYT
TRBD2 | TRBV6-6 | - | ASTVSGRADNEQF
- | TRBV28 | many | ASSSGLRGNEQF
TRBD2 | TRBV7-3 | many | ASSLTVGGPEGEQF
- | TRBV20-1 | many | SARVSQDGPGTQY
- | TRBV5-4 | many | ASSSRDIPKGEQY
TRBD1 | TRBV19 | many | ASSGTGGTYNEQF
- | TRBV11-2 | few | ASSLAPGKLF
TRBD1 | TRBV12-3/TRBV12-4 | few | ASSPGTGSGANVLT
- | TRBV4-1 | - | ASSQAGGQLPEAF
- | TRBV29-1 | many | SVVQGPDTQY
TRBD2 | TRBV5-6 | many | ASSSTSGGYEQY
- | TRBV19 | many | ASSIGSTGELF
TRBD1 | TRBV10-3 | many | AISRDRVNTGELF
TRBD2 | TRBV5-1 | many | ASSQVPGFVAGEVGEQF
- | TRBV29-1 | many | SAGPGLNTEAF
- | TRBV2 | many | ASRRDRETQY
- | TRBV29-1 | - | SVGRDGRYEQY
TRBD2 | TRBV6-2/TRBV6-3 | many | ASRQGLAVVGNEQF